These T cell receptor beta chains were read from a single sample in a study of shared T cell receptors in the human thymus. TCRdb's copy holds only in-frame clones and misses some; the assay was immunoSEQ multiplex PCR. The data contain under 700,000 clones, about four fifths of them singletons. The sample was also linked to a second study, of human thymus T cells.

The sample was thymocytes. The source is a boy less than two years old with a congenital heart defect. Each CDR3 is given with its conserved first and last residue. A D gene is named only where the DNA matches it firmly. Part of the rows lack a size; the others show once, few, many or a class for expanded clones.

v_call: TRBV6-5
j_call: TRBJ1-2
d_call: NA
clone_size: NA
cdr3_nt: TGTGCCAGCAGCCCAGGGTCCCCGGGTGGCTACACCTTC
cdr3_aa: CASSPGSPGGYTF

v_call: TRBV14
j_call: TRBJ2-7
d_call: TRBD1
clone_size: NA
cdr3_nt: TGTGCCAGCTCCCGCGGTGGGACAGGGCATTACGAGCAGTACTTC
cdr3_aa: CASSRGGTGHYEQYF

v_call: TRBV5-1
j_call: TRBJ2-2
d_call: NA
clone_size: NA
cdr3_nt: TGCGCCAGCAGCTTGGTTAGGCCCCGGAGCACCGGGGAGCTGTTTTTT
cdr3_aa: CASSLVRPRSTGELFF

v_call: TRBV9
j_call: TRBJ2-3
d_call: NA
clone_size: NA
cdr3_nt: TGTGCCAGCAGCGAAGCGGAGGGCACAGATACGCAGTATTTT
cdr3_aa: CASSEAEGTDTQYF

v_call: TRBV14
j_call: TRBJ2-7
d_call: TRBD2
clone_size: NA
cdr3_nt: TGTGCCAGCAGTCCCCTCCTAGCGGAATCCTCCGAGCAGTACTTC
cdr3_aa: CASSPLLAESSEQYF

v_call: TRBV21-1
j_call: TRBJ2-3
d_call: NA
clone_size: NA
cdr3_nt: TGTGCCAGCAGCGCGGGACTAGCGGGAGGGCCTAGCACAGATACGCAGTATTTT
cdr3_aa: CASSAGLAGGPSTDTQYF

v_call: TRBV7-2
j_call: TRBJ2-7
d_call: NA
clone_size: NA
cdr3_nt: TGTGCCAGCAGCTTAGCGGGAGGATCCCACGAGCAGTACTTC
cdr3_aa: CASSLAGGSHEQYF

v_call: TRBV5-4
j_call: TRBJ2-7
d_call: TRBD1
clone_size: NA
cdr3_nt: TGTGCCAGCAGCCCCCATCCGAGACAGGGATATGAGGAGCAGTACTTC
cdr3_aa: CASSPHPRQGYEEQYF

v_call: TRBV28
j_call: TRBJ2-1
d_call: TRBD2
clone_size: NA
cdr3_nt: TGTGCCAGCAGTTCGGACGTTATTGGACTAGCCTACAATGAGCAGTTCTTC
cdr3_aa: CASSSDVIGLAYNEQFF

v_call: TRBV28
j_call: TRBJ2-3
d_call: TRBD1
clone_size: NA
cdr3_nt: TGTGCCAGCAGCCCGGACAGGTTCTTGGATACGCAGTATTTT
cdr3_aa: CASSPDRFLDTQYF

v_call: TRBV9
j_call: TRBJ1-3
d_call: NA
clone_size: few
cdr3_nt: TGTGCCAGCAGCGCCGCGGAGGGGTCGGGAAACACCATATATTTT
cdr3_aa: CASSAAEGSGNTIYF

v_call: TRBV6-1
j_call: TRBJ2-1
d_call: TRBD1
clone_size: few
cdr3_nt: TGTGCCAGCAGTGGGGGACAGGAAGACAATGAGCAGTTCTTC
cdr3_aa: CASSGGQEDNEQFF

v_call: TRBV7-9
j_call: TRBJ1-2
d_call: TRBD1
clone_size: NA
cdr3_nt: TGTGCCAGCAGCTTAGGAAATTACAGGGGTAGCGGCTACACCTTC
cdr3_aa: CASSLGNYRGSGYTF

v_call: TRBV5-6
j_call: TRBJ2-5
d_call: TRBD1
clone_size: NA
cdr3_nt: TGTGCCAGCAGCAACCGGGACAGACCCCAAGAGACCCAGTACTTC
cdr3_aa: CASSNRDRPQETQYF

v_call: TRBV6-5
j_call: TRBJ2-7
d_call: NA
clone_size: NA
cdr3_nt: TGTGCCAGCTTGCGGAGTCGGCAATACGAGCAGTACTTC
cdr3_aa: CASLRSRQYEQYF

v_call: TRBV11-3
j_call: TRBJ2-1
d_call: NA
clone_size: NA
cdr3_nt: TGTGCCAGCAGCTTCCAGGTTTCCAATGAGCAGTTCTTC
cdr3_aa: CASSFQVSNEQFF

v_call: TRBV30
j_call: TRBJ2-7
d_call: TRBD1
clone_size: NA
cdr3_nt: TGTGCCTGGACTCCGGGACAGTGCCACTCCTACGAGCAGTACTTC
cdr3_aa: CAWTPGQCHSYEQYF

v_call: TRBV12-5
j_call: TRBJ1-5
d_call: NA
clone_size: NA
cdr3_nt: TGTGCTAGTGGTTTAGACAGTCGGGGCAATCAGCCCCAGCATTTT
cdr3_aa: CASGLDSRGNQPQHF

v_call: TRBV7-6
j_call: TRBJ2-1
d_call: NA
clone_size: once
cdr3_nt: TGTGCCAGCAGCTTAGAGCGGCCTAGCGAGTACAATGAGCAGTTCTTC
cdr3_aa: CASSLERPSEYNEQFF

v_call: TRBV27
j_call: TRBJ1-1
d_call: TRBD1
clone_size: once
cdr3_nt: TGTGCCAGCATCCCAATACAGGGGGCCGGGACTGAAGCTTTCTTT
cdr3_aa: CASIPIQGAGTEAFF

v_call: TRBV11-2
j_call: TRBJ2-4
d_call: NA
clone_size: NA
cdr3_nt: TGTGCCAGCAGCCCAAGAGACAGGGCAACGGGAGGGGGAAACATTCAGTACTTC
cdr3_aa: CASSPRDRATGGGNIQYF

v_call: TRBV25-1
j_call: TRBJ2-1
d_call: TRBD2
clone_size: NA
cdr3_nt: TGTGCCAGCAGTGAATCGAATAGCGGGTTCACCTACAATGAGCAGTTCTTC
cdr3_aa: CASSESNSGFTYNEQFF

v_call: TRBV19
j_call: TRBJ1-5
d_call: TRBD1
clone_size: NA
cdr3_nt: TGTGCCAGTAGTATACGGGGCAGGGGGAATCAGCCCCAGCATTTT
cdr3_aa: CASSIRGRGNQPQHF

v_call: TRBV5-1
j_call: TRBJ2-3
d_call: NA
clone_size: NA
cdr3_nt: TGCGCCAGCAGCTTGGAAGGTCGGGGAGTTGGAGATACGCAGTATTTT
cdr3_aa: CASSLEGRGVGDTQYF

v_call: TRBV7-6
j_call: TRBJ2-5
d_call: TRBD2
clone_size: NA
cdr3_nt: TGTGCCAGCAGCTTAGGACTAGCGGGACCTGCAAGCATCCAAGAGACCCAGTACTTC
cdr3_aa: CASSLGLAGPASIQETQYF

v_call: TRBV27
j_call: TRBJ1-1
d_call: TRBD1
clone_size: NA
cdr3_nt: TGTGCCAGCAGTGCGGCGGACAGGATGAACACTGAAGCTTTCTTT
cdr3_aa: CASSAADRMNTEAFF

v_call: TRBV27
j_call: TRBJ2-6
d_call: NA
clone_size: NA
cdr3_nt: TGTGCCAGCAGTTTATCGGCGGGGTTGAGTGGGGCCAACGTCCTGACTTTC
cdr3_aa: CASSLSAGLSGANVLTF

v_call: TRBV13
j_call: TRBJ2-7
d_call: TRBD2
clone_size: NA
cdr3_nt: TGTGCCAGCAGCTTAGAGCCTAGCGGCTCCTACGAGCAGTACTTC
cdr3_aa: CASSLEPSGSYEQYF

v_call: TRBV7-6
j_call: TRBJ2-1
d_call: NA
clone_size: NA
cdr3_nt: TGTGCCAGCAGCTTAGCGGGTGCGCAGGATAAGTTCTTC
cdr3_aa: CASSLAGAQDKFF

v_call: TRBV19
j_call: TRBJ2-1
d_call: NA
clone_size: NA
cdr3_nt: TGTGCCAGTAGCGAGACTAGTTGGTACAATGAGCAGTTCTTC
cdr3_aa: CASSETSWYNEQFF

v_call: TRBV5-6
j_call: TRBJ1-1
d_call: TRBD1
clone_size: NA
cdr3_nt: TGTGCCAGCAGCTCCGGACAGGGAGGTACTGAAGCTTTCTTT
cdr3_aa: CASSSGQGGTEAFF

v_call: TRBV5-1
j_call: TRBJ2-7
d_call: NA
clone_size: NA
cdr3_nt: TGCGCCAGCAGCTTGCAAGGGGACTCTGCTGGGGAGCAGTACTTC
cdr3_aa: CASSLQGDSAGEQYF

v_call: TRBV6-4
j_call: TRBJ2-1
d_call: NA
clone_size: NA
cdr3_nt: TGTGCCAGCAGTGACTCCGACAGGAAGGTCTACAATGAGCAGTTCTTC
cdr3_aa: CASSDSDRKVYNEQFF

v_call: TRBV13
j_call: TRBJ1-4
d_call: TRBD1
clone_size: NA
cdr3_nt: TGTGCCAGCAGCGGAACAGGGGGCCAGCGGTATGAAAAACTGTTTTTT
cdr3_aa: CASSGTGGQRYEKLFF

v_call: TRBV7-2
j_call: TRBJ2-1
d_call: TRBD1
clone_size: NA
cdr3_nt: TGTGCCAGCAGCTTAGGGGACAGGGGTTCCTACAATGAGCAGTTCTTC
cdr3_aa: CASSLGDRGSYNEQFF

v_call: TRBV5-5
j_call: TRBJ2-5
d_call: TRBD2
clone_size: NA
cdr3_nt: TGTGCCAGCAGCTTGGAACTAGCGGGAGAGACGTACCAAGAGACCCAGTACTTC
cdr3_aa: CASSLELAGETYQETQYF

v_call: TRBV6-5
j_call: TRBJ1-6
d_call: NA
clone_size: NA
cdr3_nt: TGTGCCAGCAGTTACTTAGCCGGACAGCATAATTCACCCCTCCACTTT
cdr3_aa: CASSYLAGQHNSPLHF

v_call: TRBV7-2
j_call: TRBJ2-7
d_call: TRBD2
clone_size: few
cdr3_nt: TGTGCCAGCAGCTCCACCCGTAGCGGGTCCTACGAGCAGTACTTC
cdr3_aa: CASSSTRSGSYEQYF

v_call: TRBV28
j_call: TRBJ2-7
d_call: TRBD2
clone_size: NA
cdr3_nt: TGTGCCAGCAGTTTATGGCAACTAGCGGGAGGGGGCGAGCAGTACTTC
cdr3_aa: CASSLWQLAGGGEQYF

v_call: TRBV18
j_call: TRBJ2-1
d_call: TRBD2
clone_size: NA
cdr3_nt: TGTGCCAGCTCACGGTCTAGCGGGAGGGTAATAAATGAGCAGTTCTTC
cdr3_aa: CASSRSSGRVINEQFF

v_call: TRBV7-2
j_call: TRBJ1-1
d_call: NA
clone_size: NA
cdr3_nt: TGTGCCAGCAGCTACCGGGGGGTCACTGAAGCTTTCTTT
cdr3_aa: CASSYRGVTEAFF

v_call: TRBV11-2
j_call: TRBJ1-1
d_call: TRBD1
clone_size: NA
cdr3_nt: TGTGCCAGCAGCTTAGATTCAGCACCCGGGACAGGATATTTGAACACTGAAGCTTTCTTT
cdr3_aa: CASSLDSAPGTGYLNTEAFF

v_call: TRBV28
j_call: TRBJ2-5
d_call: TRBD1
clone_size: few
cdr3_nt: TGTGCCAGCAGTCCGACAGGGTATCGTGAGACCCAGTACTTC
cdr3_aa: CASSPTGYRETQYF

v_call: TRBV18
j_call: TRBJ2-7
d_call: NA
clone_size: NA
cdr3_nt: TGTGCCAGCTCACCGGGTGCTAACAGGACCTACGAGCAGTACTTC
cdr3_aa: CASSPGANRTYEQYF

v_call: TRBV5-6
j_call: TRBJ2-7
d_call: NA
clone_size: NA
cdr3_nt: TGTGCCAGCAGCCGTGGGCCCGCCCACGAGCAGTACTTC
cdr3_aa: CASSRGPAHEQYF

v_call: TRBV19
j_call: TRBJ2-1
d_call: NA
clone_size: NA
cdr3_nt: TGTGCCATCAAACGGCGGGGCCATGAGCAGTTCTTC
cdr3_aa: CAIKRRGHEQFF

v_call: TRBV27
j_call: TRBJ2-5
d_call: NA
clone_size: once
cdr3_nt: TGTGCCAGCAGTTCGGGACTCAGATTCGCGAGCCTAGAGACCCAGTACTTC
cdr3_aa: CASSSGLRFASLETQYF

v_call: TRBV29-1
j_call: TRBJ2-7
d_call: TRBD1
clone_size: once
cdr3_nt: TGCAGCGTTGGGACAGGGGGCTTGTACGAGCAGTACTTC
cdr3_aa: CSVGTGGLYEQYF

v_call: TRBV7-3
j_call: TRBJ2-3
d_call: TRBD2
clone_size: NA
cdr3_nt: TGTGCCAGCAGCATAGGGGGACTAGCCCGCACAGATACGCAGTATTTT
cdr3_aa: CASSIGGLARTDTQYF

v_call: TRBV25-1
j_call: TRBJ2-6
d_call: TRBD1
clone_size: NA
cdr3_nt: TGTGCCAGCAGCACCGGGACAGGGATTTCTGGGGCCAACGTCCTGACTTTC
cdr3_aa: CASSTGTGISGANVLTF

v_call: TRBV12-5
j_call: TRBJ1-2
d_call: TRBD1
clone_size: NA
cdr3_nt: TGTGCTAGTGGTTTGTCCCATCCGGGACAGGGGCTACTTAACTATGGCTACACCTTC
cdr3_aa: CASGLSHPGQGLLNYGYTF